This TCR beta chain was sequenced during a study of blood T cell repertoires in COVID-19. Overall study context: The United States, Italy and Spain supplied acute and convalescent COVID-19 samples.

The V end lost 2 bases, the J end lost 2 bases, and 3 bases lay between the germline ends. Looked up from germline, CDR1 is MNHNS and CDR2 is SASEGT. The CDR3 covers 12 residues. Authors' methods: From reference gene primer amplification, estimates of nucleated cell counts were derived. The repertoire was sequenced with immunoSEQ multiplex PCR; TCRdb's copy has only in-frame clones and lacks some. Clonal size and the V and J genes are those of that table, whereas D and trimming came from the DNA. The data show 110,000 to 150,000 clones, with approximately 87% seen just once and about two fifths held by the top ten.

Sequenced sample: peripheral blood. The gene calls are TRBV6-1 and TRBJ1-1; D not certain. The sequence was obtained from a human donor in a cohort sampled during active COVID-19. The CDR3 bases are TGTGCCAGCAGTGAAATAAACACTGAAGCTTTCTTT. Amino acid sequence: CASSEINTEAFF.